This T cell receptor beta chain was captured in a study of cytomegalovirus exposure and HLA in healthy donors. Study-wide findings and caveats: Association with HLA alleles at 0.05 false discovery rate was found for 15,000 to 20,000 TCR beta sequences in a later analysis.

Worth noting for this clone: Its antigen is currently unknown.

Trimming left V 7 bases short and J 6 bases short, with 12 bases between. There are 13 residues in the CDR3. PCR used 60 Vbeta primers and 13 Jbeta primers. Profiled with immunoSEQ multiplex PCR; TCRdb holds only in-frame clones, not every one. The table shows fewer than 250,000 clones, with more than 80% occurring only once. Healthy donors of bone marrow made up the group. The sequence was collected from a man aged 25-45 years in good health and CMV-seronegative. The specimen was PBMCs. The chain is built from TRBV23-1 and TRBJ2-2, with a tentative D call TRBD1 (6 bases). TRBV23-1 is filed as an ORF, its function uncertain. The CDR3 loop reads CASTKAGAGELFF. The CDR3 bases are TGCGCCAGCACTAAAGCAGGGGCCGGGGAGCTGTTTTTT.